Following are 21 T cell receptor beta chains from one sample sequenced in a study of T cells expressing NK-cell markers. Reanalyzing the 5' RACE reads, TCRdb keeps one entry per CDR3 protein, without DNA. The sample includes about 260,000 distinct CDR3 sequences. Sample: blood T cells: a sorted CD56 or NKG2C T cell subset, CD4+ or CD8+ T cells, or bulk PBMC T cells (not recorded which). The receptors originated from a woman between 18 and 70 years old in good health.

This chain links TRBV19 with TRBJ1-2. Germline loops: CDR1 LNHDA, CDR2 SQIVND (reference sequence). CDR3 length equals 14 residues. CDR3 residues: CASTKDGRLYGYTF.

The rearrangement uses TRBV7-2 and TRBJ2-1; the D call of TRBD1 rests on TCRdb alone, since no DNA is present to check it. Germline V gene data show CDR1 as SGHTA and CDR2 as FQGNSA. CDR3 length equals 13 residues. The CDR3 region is CASSTGVLNEQFF. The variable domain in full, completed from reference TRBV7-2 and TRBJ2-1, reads GAGVSQSPSNKVTEKGKDVELRCDPISGHTALYWYRQSLGQGLEFLIYFQGNSAPDKSGLPSDRFSAERTGGSVSTLTIQRTQQEDSAVYLCASSTGVLNEQFFGPGTRLTVL.

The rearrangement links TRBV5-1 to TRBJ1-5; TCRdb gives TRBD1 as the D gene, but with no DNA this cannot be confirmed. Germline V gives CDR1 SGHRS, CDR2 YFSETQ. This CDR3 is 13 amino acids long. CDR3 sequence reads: CASSATGDQPQHF.

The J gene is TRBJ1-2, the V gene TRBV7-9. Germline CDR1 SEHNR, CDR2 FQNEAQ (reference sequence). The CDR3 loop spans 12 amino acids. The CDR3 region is CASSLAFRGYTF.

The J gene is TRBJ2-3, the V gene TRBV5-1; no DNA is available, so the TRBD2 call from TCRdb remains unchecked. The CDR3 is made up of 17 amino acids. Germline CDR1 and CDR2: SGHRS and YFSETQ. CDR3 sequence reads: CASSPWTSGRITDTQYF. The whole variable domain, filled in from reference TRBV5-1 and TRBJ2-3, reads KAGVTQTPRYLIKTRGQQVTLSCSPISGHRSVSWYQQTPGQGLQFLFEYFSETQRNKGNFPGRFSGRQFSNSRSEMNVSTLELGDSALYLCASSPWTSGRITDTQYFGPGTRLTVL.

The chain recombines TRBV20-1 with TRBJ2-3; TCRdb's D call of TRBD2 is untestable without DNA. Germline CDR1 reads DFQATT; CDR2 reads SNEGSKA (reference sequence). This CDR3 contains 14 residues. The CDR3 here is CSARRGGLKDTQYF.

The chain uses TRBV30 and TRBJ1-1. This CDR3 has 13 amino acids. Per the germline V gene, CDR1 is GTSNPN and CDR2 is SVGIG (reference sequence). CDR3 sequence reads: CAWTVGGNTEAFF. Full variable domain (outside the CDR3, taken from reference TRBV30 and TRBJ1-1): SQTIHQWPATLVQPVGSPLSLECTVEGTSNPNLYWYRQAAGRGLQLLFYSVGIGQISSEVPQNLSASRPQDRQFILSSKKLLLSDSGFYLCAWTVGGNTEAFFGQGTRLTVV.

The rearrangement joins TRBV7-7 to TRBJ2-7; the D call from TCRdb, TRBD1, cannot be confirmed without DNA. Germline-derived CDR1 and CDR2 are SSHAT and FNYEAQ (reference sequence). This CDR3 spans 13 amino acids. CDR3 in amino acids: CASSLETGSEQYF. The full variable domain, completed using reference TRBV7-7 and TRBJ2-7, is GAGVSQSPRYKVTKRGQDVTLRCDPISSHATLYWYQQALGQGPEFLTYFNYEAQPDKSGLPSDRFSAERPEGSISTLTIQRTEQRDSAMYRCASSLETGSEQYFGPGTRLTVT.

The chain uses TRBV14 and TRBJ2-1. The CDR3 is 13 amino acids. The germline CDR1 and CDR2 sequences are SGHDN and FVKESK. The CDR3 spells CASSQVYYNEQFF.

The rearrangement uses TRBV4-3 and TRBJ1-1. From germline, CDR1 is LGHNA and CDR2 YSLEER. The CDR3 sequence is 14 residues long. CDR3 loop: CASSQEGLNTEAFF.

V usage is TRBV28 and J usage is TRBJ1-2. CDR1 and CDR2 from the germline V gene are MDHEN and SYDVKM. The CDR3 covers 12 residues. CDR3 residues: CASSGSGYGYTF.

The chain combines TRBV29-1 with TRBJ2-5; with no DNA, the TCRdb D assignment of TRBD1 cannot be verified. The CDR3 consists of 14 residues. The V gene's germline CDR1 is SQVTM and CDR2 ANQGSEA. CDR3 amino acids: CSSSGTGPTETQYF. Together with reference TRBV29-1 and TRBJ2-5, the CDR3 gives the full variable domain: SAVISQKPSRDICQRGTSLTIQCQVDSQVTMMFWYRQQPGQSLTLIATANQGSEATYESGFVIDKFPISRPNLTFSTLTVSNMSPEDSSIYLCSSSGTGPTETQYFGPGTRLLVL.

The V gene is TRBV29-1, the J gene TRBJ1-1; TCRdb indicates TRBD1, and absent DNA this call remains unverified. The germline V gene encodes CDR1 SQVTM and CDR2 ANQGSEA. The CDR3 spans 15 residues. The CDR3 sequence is CSVAAGQKLNTEAFF.

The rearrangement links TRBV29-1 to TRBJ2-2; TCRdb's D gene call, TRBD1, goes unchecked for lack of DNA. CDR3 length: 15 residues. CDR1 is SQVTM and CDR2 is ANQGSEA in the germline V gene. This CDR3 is CSVSGTGSGTGELFF.

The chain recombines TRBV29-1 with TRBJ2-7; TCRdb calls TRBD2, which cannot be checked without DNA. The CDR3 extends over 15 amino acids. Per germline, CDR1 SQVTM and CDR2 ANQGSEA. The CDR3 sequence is CSVAVGTSGSYEQYF.

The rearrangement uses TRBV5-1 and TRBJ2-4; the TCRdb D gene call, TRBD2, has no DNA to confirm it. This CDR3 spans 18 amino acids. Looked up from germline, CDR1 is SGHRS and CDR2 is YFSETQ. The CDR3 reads CASSLLGAGGGLKNIQYF.

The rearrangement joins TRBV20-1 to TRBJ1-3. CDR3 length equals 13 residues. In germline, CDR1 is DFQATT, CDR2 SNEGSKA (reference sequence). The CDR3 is CSARDPRTDTIYF.

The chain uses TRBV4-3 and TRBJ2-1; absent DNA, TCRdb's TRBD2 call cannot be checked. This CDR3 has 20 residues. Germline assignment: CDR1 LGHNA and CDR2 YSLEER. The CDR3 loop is CASSQVWSRSAGSSYNEQFF.

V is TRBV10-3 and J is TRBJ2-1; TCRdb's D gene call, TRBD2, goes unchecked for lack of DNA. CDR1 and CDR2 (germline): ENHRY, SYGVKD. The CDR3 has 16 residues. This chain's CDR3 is CAIRGESTRGGNEQFF.

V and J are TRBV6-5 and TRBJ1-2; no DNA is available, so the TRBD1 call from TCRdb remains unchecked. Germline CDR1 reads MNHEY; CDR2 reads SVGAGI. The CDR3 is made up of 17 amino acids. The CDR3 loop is CASSYSPLGTGDGGYTF.

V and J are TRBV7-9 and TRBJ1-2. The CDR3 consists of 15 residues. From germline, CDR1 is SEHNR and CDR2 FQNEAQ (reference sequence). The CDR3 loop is CASSLTTVAPYGYTF. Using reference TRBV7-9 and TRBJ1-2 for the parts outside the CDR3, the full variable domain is DTGVSQNPRHKITKRGQNVTFRCDPISEHNRLYWYRQTLGQGPEFLTYFQNEAQLEKSRLLSDRFSAERPKGSFSTLEIQRTEQGDSAMYLCASSLTTVAPYGYTFGSGTRLTVV.